These T cell receptor beta chains were read from a single sample in a study of human T cells and chemical hapten exposure. TCRdb used MiXCR to reprocess the RACE reads, holding one entry per CDR3 protein. The table includes about 90,000 distinct CDR3 sequences, about 8% detected once. Source: whole blood, taken in connection with sensitization to the hapten diphenylcyclopropenone (DPC). These receptors originate from a man aged 40-55 years with alopecia areata. Some clones in this sample may be carry-over from other donors' samples. CDR3s include the opening cysteine and the closing phenylalanine or tryptophan. D genes are given only for firm matches. Clone size is not always given. Where it is, it says once, few, many or a class for expanded clones.

V: TRBV4-3
D: .
size: many
J: TRBJ2-5
DNA: TGCGCCAGCAGCCAAGATGGGACTCAGACGACCCAGTACTTC
CDR3: CASSQDGTQTTQYF

V: TRBV7-9
D: TRBD1
size: .
J: TRBJ2-7
DNA: TGTGCCAGCAGCCCCGACAGGGGGCAAGGCGAGCAGTACTTC
CDR3: CASSPDRGQGEQYF

V: TRBV20-1
D: TRBD2
size: .
J: TRBJ2-2
DNA: TGCAGTGCTAGAGATTACCTAGCGGGAATAAGCACCGGGGAGCTGTTTTTT
CDR3: CSARDYLAGISTGELFF

V: TRBV24-1
D: .
size: few
J: TRBJ2-3
DNA: TGTGCCACCAGTGACTATGGAGATACGCAGTATTTT
CDR3: CATSDYGDTQYF

V: TRBV10-3
D: TRBD2
size: .
J: TRBJ2-4
DNA: TGTGCCATCAGTGGAGCGGGCGGGACTAGCGGGACAGCCAAAAACATTCAGTACTTC
CDR3: CAISGAGGTSGTAKNIQYF

V: TRBV7-2
D: TRBD2
size: few
J: TRBJ2-5
DNA: TGTGCCAGCAGCTATGGACTAGCGGGAGGTCAAGAGACCCAGTACTTC
CDR3: CASSYGLAGGQETQYF

V: TRBV13
D: .
size: many
J: TRBJ2-3
DNA: TGTGCCAGCGGAGGGTCAGCAGGGGGACAAGATACGCAGTATTTT
CDR3: CASGGSAGGQDTQYF

V: TRBV5-1
D: TRBD2
size: many
J: TRBJ2-1
DNA: TGCGCCAGCAGCTTCTTTAGCGGGAGGGCCAATGAGCAGTTCTTC
CDR3: CASSFFSGRANEQFF

V: TRBV6-6
D: .
size: many
J: TRBJ2-2
DNA: TGTGCCAGCTCTCTGGTGGGACGTTTAAACACCGGGGAGCTGTTTTTT
CDR3: CASSLVGRLNTGELFF

V: TRBV9
D: .
size: few
J: TRBJ2-7
DNA: TGTGCCAGCCCTCTCTACTCCTACGAGCAGTACTTC
CDR3: CASPLYSYEQYF

V: TRBV12-3/TRBV12-4
D: .
size: few
J: TRBJ2-1
DNA: TGTGCCAGCACAATCCGGAACAATGAGCAGTTCTTC
CDR3: CASTIRNNEQFF

V: TRBV7-9
D: .
size: .
J: TRBJ2-3
DNA: TGTGCCAGCAGCTTGGGGCAGGCCTTTGATACGCAGTATTTT
CDR3: CASSLGQAFDTQYF

V: TRBV7-9
D: .
size: many
J: TRBJ2-2
DNA: TGTGCCAGCAGCTTAGCGGGACCGGACACCGGGGAGCTGTTTTTT
CDR3: CASSLAGPDTGELFF

V: TRBV7-8
D: TRBD2
size: few
J: TRBJ2-1
DNA: TGTGCCAGCAGCTTAGCGTCCGCGGGAGGGCTCAACAATGAGCAGTTCTTC
CDR3: CASSLASAGGLNNEQFF

V: TRBV6-5
D: .
size: .
J: TRBJ2-1
DNA: TGTGCCAGCAGTTACTCGAGTTTTGGTGGGAGCGAGCAGTTCTTC
CDR3: CASSYSSFGGSEQFF

V: TRBV10-3
D: .
size: many
J: TRBJ2-7
DNA: TGTGCCATCAGTGAGTCAGGGCAAGCCTACGAGCAGTACTTC
CDR3: CAISESGQAYEQYF

V: TRBV14
D: .
size: many
J: TRBJ1-1
DNA: TGTGCCAGCAGCCAAGTTGCCCCGGGAACCATGAACACTGAAGCTTTCTTT
CDR3: CASSQVAPGTMNTEAFF

V: TRBV7-2
D: .
size: few
J: TRBJ2-6
DNA: TGTGCCAGCAGCCGTAGATGGTCTGGGGCCAACGTCCTGACTTTC
CDR3: CASSRRWSGANVLTF

V: TRBV4-2
D: TRBD2
size: many
J: TRBJ2-3
DNA: TGTGCCAGCAGCCAAGAAGCGGGAGGGGGGACAGATACGCAGTATTTT
CDR3: CASSQEAGGGTDTQYF

V: TRBV20-1
D: TRBD1
size: few
J: TRBJ1-5
DNA: TGCAGTGCTAGAGATCTGACGGGACAGGGGAAGTATAGCAATCAGCCCCAGCATTTT
CDR3: CSARDLTGQGKYSNQPQHF

V: TRBV12-3/TRBV12-4
D: .
size: few
J: TRBJ2-7
DNA: TGTGCCAGCAGTTCCGTTCACTCCTACGAGCAGTACTTC
CDR3: CASSSVHSYEQYF

V: TRBV6-2/TRBV6-3
D: .
size: many
J: TRBJ2-1
DNA: TGTGCCAGCAGTTACTCGCTCAACAATGAGCAGTTCTTC
CDR3: CASSYSLNNEQFF

V: TRBV20-1
D: .
size: few
J: TRBJ2-7
DNA: TGCAGTGCTAGGCCGGAGGTGGTCTCCTACGAGCAGTACTTC
CDR3: CSARPEVVSYEQYF

V: TRBV5-1
D: .
size: many
J: TRBJ2-6
DNA: TGCGCCAGCAGCTTATGGGGGCTATCAACCGGGGCCAACGTCCTGACTTTC
CDR3: CASSLWGLSTGANVLTF

V: TRBV30
D: .
size: .
J: TRBJ2-1
DNA: TGTGCACAGAGCTCCTACAATGAGCAGTTCTTC
CDR3: CAQSSYNEQFF

V: TRBV29-1
D: .
size: few
J: TRBJ1-1
DNA: TGCAGCGTTCCCCCACATCCCGGGACCAGGAACACTGAAGCTTTCTTT
CDR3: CSVPPHPGTRNTEAFF

V: TRBV12-3/TRBV12-4
D: .
size: many
J: TRBJ1-1
DNA: TGTGCCAGCAGTTTAATCGCCCTGAACACTGAAGCTTTCTTT
CDR3: CASSLIALNTEAFF

V: TRBV20-1
D: TRBD2
size: many
J: TRBJ2-4
DNA: TGCAGTGCTCCCCCAACAATAGGGGAGGGCGGTGGCGACATTCAGTACTTC
CDR3: CSAPPTIGEGGGDIQYF

V: TRBV20-1
D: TRBD2
size: few
J: TRBJ2-7
DNA: TGCAGTGCTAGAGAACTGGCTAGCGGGGCCTACGAGCAGTACTTC
CDR3: CSARELASGAYEQYF

V: TRBV6-2/TRBV6-3
D: TRBD2
size: .
J: TRBJ2-1
DNA: TGTGCCAGCAGTCCACTCCGACTAGCGGGAACCTTCAATGAGCAGTTCTTC
CDR3: CASSPLRLAGTFNEQFF

V: TRBV10-3
D: TRBD1
size: few
J: TRBJ1-2
DNA: TGTGCCATCAGTGAGCCAACGACAGGGTCCTATGGCTACACCTTC
CDR3: CAISEPTTGSYGYTF

V: TRBV25-1
D: TRBD1
size: .
J: TRBJ1-3
DNA: TGTGCCAGCAGTGGGACAGGGGCGGACACCATATATTTT
CDR3: CASSGTGADTIYF

V: TRBV5-1
D: .
size: few
J: TRBJ2-1
DNA: TGCGCCAGCCGCCTGGTGGCGGGCGGGCCCCCCAATGAGCAGTTCTTC
CDR3: CASRLVAGGPPNEQFF

V: TRBV3-1
D: TRBD2
size: many
J: TRBJ2-3
DNA: TGTGCCAGCAGCCAAGTTCCGCGGGAGCTGAAAGATACGCAGTATTTT
CDR3: CASSQVPRELKDTQYF

V: TRBV7-2
D: .
size: many
J: TRBJ1-5
DNA: TGTGCCAGCAGCGGGGGAGACAGGAGTCAGCCCCAGCATTTT
CDR3: CASSGGDRSQPQHF

V: TRBV20-1
D: .
size: .
J: TRBJ1-6
DNA: TGCAGTGCTAGTATCCGGCAGAGCTATAATTCACCCCTCCACTTT
CDR3: CSASIRQSYNSPLHF

V: TRBV7-2
D: .
size: .
J: TRBJ2-1
DNA: TGTGCCAGCAGCTTAGTCAGGGGCGTCCACAATGAGCAGTTCTTC
CDR3: CASSLVRGVHNEQFF

V: TRBV29-1
D: TRBD1
size: few
J: TRBJ1-1
DNA: TGCAGCGTTGAGGGACAGCCGAACACTGAAGCTTTCTTT
CDR3: CSVEGQPNTEAFF

V: TRBV10-3
D: TRBD2
size: many
J: TRBJ2-3
DNA: TGTGCCATCAGTGCGGGGGGAGGACGTATCACAGATACGCAGTATTTT
CDR3: CAISAGGGRITDTQYF

V: TRBV3-1
D: TRBD2
size: few
J: TRBJ2-7
DNA: TGTGCCAGCAGCCCGACTAGCGGGACCTACGAGCAGTACTTC
CDR3: CASSPTSGTYEQYF

V: TRBV28
D: .
size: many
J: TRBJ1-1
DNA: TGTGCCAGCAGTTCCCCGACAGCCATGAACACTGAAGCTTTCTTT
CDR3: CASSSPTAMNTEAFF

V: TRBV3-1
D: .
size: .
J: TRBJ2-2
DNA: TGTGCCAGCAGCCAAGTTATGAACACCGGGGAGCTGTTTTTT
CDR3: CASSQVMNTGELFF